The rows below give T cell receptor beta chains drawn from one sample of a study of sequential checkpoint blockade in melanoma. Sequencing used immunoSEQ multiplex PCR; TCRdb keeps in-frame clones, though not all of them. The table records about 10,000 clones, 76% of them present only once. Sequences were derived from CD8+ T cells sorted from blood (inferred from file names), sampled from a patient given nivolumab and ipilimumab in sequence. These receptor sequences come from a human donor with melanoma. CDR3s include the opening cysteine and the closing phenylalanine or tryptophan. The D gene is left open where the match is weak. Only some rows state a clone size, as once, few, many or a class for expanded clones.

len: 15; abundance: NA; v_gene: TRBV14; d_gene: NA; j_gene: TRBJ2-5; CDR3aa: CASSHFRGNQETQYF; CDR3nt: TGTGCCAGCAGCCACTTCAGGGGAAACCAAGAGACCCAGTACTTC
len: 12; abundance: NA; v_gene: TRBV6-1; d_gene: TRBD1; j_gene: TRBJ2-7; CDR3aa: CASIRQGWEQYF; CDR3nt: TGTGCCAGCATCAGACAGGGCTGGGAGCAGTACTTC
len: 14; abundance: medium-sized; v_gene: TRBV5-8; d_gene: NA; j_gene: TRBJ2-7; CDR3aa: CASSLLGALDEQYF; CDR3nt: TGTGCCAGCAGCTTGTTGGGGGCGCTGGACGAGCAGTACTTC
len: 14; abundance: few; v_gene: TRBV4-3; d_gene: NA; j_gene: TRBJ1-2; CDR3aa: CASSQKLTDYGYTF; CDR3nt: TGCGCCAGCAGCCAGAAACTTACTGACTATGGCTACACCTTC
len: 13; abundance: NA; v_gene: TRBV27; d_gene: NA; j_gene: TRBJ1-2; CDR3aa: CASSTYPGYGYTF; CDR3nt: TGTGCCAGCAGTACCTATCCGGGCTATGGCTACACCTTC
len: 14; abundance: NA; v_gene: TRBV5-1; d_gene: TRBD1; j_gene: TRBJ1-5; CDR3aa: CASSVIGGHQPQHF; CDR3nt: TGCGCCAGCAGCGTAATAGGGGGCCATCAGCCCCAGCATTTT
len: 17; abundance: few; v_gene: TRBV15; d_gene: TRBD1; j_gene: TRBJ1-5; CDR3aa: CATSEDRGHHSNQPQHF; CDR3nt: TGTGCCACCAGTGAGGACAGGGGACATCATAGCAATCAGCCCCAGCATTTT
len: 12; abundance: once; v_gene: TRBV6-5; d_gene: TRBD1; j_gene: TRBJ1-1; CDR3aa: CASKRQGSRAFF; CDR3nt: TGTGCCAGCAAACGACAGGGGTCAAGAGCTTTCTTT
len: 13; abundance: NA; v_gene: TRBV6-5; d_gene: NA; j_gene: TRBJ2-7; CDR3aa: CASSLPLSYEQYF; CDR3nt: TGTGCCAGCAGTCTTCCCCTCTCCTACGAGCAGTACTTC
len: 16; abundance: NA; v_gene: TRBV7-2; d_gene: TRBD2; j_gene: TRBJ2-2; CDR3aa: CASSRLLAGGTGELFF; CDR3nt: TGTGCCAGCAGTCGTCTACTAGCGGGGGGAACCGGGGAGCTGTTTTTT
len: 16; abundance: NA; v_gene: TRBV19; d_gene: TRBD1; j_gene: TRBJ1-1; CDR3aa: CASSNRDRGLATEAFF; CDR3nt: TGTGCCAGTAGTAACCGGGACAGGGGGCTCGCGACTGAAGCTTTCTTT
len: 14; abundance: NA; v_gene: TRBV5-6; d_gene: NA; j_gene: TRBJ1-3; CDR3aa: CASSLGQQENTIYF; CDR3nt: TGTGCCAGCAGCTTGGGACAGCAAGAAAACACCATATATTTT
len: 16; abundance: NA; v_gene: TRBV7-6; d_gene: TRBD1; j_gene: TRBJ1-2; CDR3aa: CASSLGPTGVGYGYTF; CDR3nt: TGTGCCAGCAGCTTGGGTCCTACAGGGGTGGGCTATGGCTACACCTTC
len: 14; abundance: NA; v_gene: TRBV2; d_gene: NA; j_gene: TRBJ2-7; CDR3aa: CASTVRHHRYEQYF; CDR3nt: TGTGCCAGCACCGTCAGACACCATCGATACGAGCAGTACTTC
len: 18; abundance: NA; v_gene: TRBV6-4; d_gene: NA; j_gene: TRBJ1-2; CDR3aa: CASITHCRLGRQSKGYTF; CDR3nt: TGTGCCAGCATAACCCACTGCCGCCTGGGGCGGCAGTCAAAGGGCTACACCTTC
len: 12; abundance: NA; v_gene: TRBV7-8; d_gene: NA; j_gene: TRBJ2-7; CDR3aa: CASSLSGYEQYF; CDR3nt: TGTGCCAGCAGCTTAAGCGGCTACGAGCAGTACTTC
len: 17; abundance: many; v_gene: TRBV7-3; d_gene: NA; j_gene: TRBJ1-1; CDR3aa: CASSYSTITGMGTEAFF; CDR3nt: TGTGCCAGCAGCTACTCGACTATAACAGGGATGGGCACTGAAGCTTTCTTT
len: 15; abundance: NA; v_gene: TRBV6-5; d_gene: TRBD1; j_gene: TRBJ1-2; CDR3aa: CASSLTGGGGYGYTF; CDR3nt: TGTGCCAGCAGTTTGACAGGGGGCGGTGGCTATGGCTACACCTTC
len: 12; abundance: once; v_gene: TRBV7-9; d_gene: NA; j_gene: TRBJ1-1; CDR3aa: CASSLGGSEAFF; CDR3nt: TGTGCCAGCAGCTTAGGGGGCTCTGAAGCTTTCTTT
len: 14; abundance: NA; v_gene: TRBV28; d_gene: TRBD1; j_gene: TRBJ2-7; CDR3aa: CASRSGTGVDEQYF; CDR3nt: TGTGCCAGCAGATCCGGGACAGGGGTTGACGAGCAGTACTTC